This entry concerns a single T cell receptor (beta chain). Germline V gene sequence: CDR1 SEHNR, CDR2 FQNEAQ (reference sequence). The CDR3 loop spans 14 amino acids. The J segment lost 6 bases and the V segment lost 5 bases, leaving 8 bases of the junction unmatched. The sample is drawn from a study of identifying expanded T cells in peripheral blood. During the collection period, no donor immune events like infections were recorded. The repertoire was sequenced with immunoSEQ multiplex PCR; TCRdb's copy has only in-frame clones and lacks some. This sample has 95,000 or so clones; 70% to 90% occur once, and the top ten carry approximately 5.6%.

The source material was blood. This chain connects TRBV7-9 to TRBJ1-2; TRBD1 aligns across 8 bases. This clonotype was obtained from a person aged 18 to 70 in good health. The chain's CDR3 is CASSQLGQDHGYTF. CDR3 bases: TGTGCCAGCAGCCAACTGGGACAGGACCATGGCTACACCTTC.